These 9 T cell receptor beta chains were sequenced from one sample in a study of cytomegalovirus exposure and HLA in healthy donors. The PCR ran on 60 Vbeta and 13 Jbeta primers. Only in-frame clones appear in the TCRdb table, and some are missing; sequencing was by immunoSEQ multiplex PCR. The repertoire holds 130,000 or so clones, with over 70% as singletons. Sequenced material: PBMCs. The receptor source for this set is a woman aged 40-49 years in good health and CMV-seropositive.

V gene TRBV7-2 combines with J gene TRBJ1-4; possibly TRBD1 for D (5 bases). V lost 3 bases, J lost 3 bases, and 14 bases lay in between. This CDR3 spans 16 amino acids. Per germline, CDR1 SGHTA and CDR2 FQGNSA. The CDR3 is CASSLLGGGANEKLFF. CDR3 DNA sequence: TGTGCCAGCAGCTTGCTGGGTGGAGGGGCTAATGAAAAACTGTTTTTT.

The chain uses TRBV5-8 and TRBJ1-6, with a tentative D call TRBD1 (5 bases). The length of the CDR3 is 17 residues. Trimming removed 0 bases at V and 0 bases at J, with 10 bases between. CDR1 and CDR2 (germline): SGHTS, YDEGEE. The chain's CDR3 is CASSLVLGGSYNSPLHF. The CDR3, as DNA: TGTGCCAGCAGCTTGGTGTTGGGGGGCTCCTATAATTCACCCCTCCACTTT.

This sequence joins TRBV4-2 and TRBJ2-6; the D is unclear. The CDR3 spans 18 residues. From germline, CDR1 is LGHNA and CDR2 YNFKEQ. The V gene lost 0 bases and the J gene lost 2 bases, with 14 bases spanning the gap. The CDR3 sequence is CASSQEVPGNPGANVLTF. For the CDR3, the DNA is TGTGCCAGCAGCCAAGAGGTGCCAGGTAACCCTGGGGCCAACGTCCTGACTTTC.

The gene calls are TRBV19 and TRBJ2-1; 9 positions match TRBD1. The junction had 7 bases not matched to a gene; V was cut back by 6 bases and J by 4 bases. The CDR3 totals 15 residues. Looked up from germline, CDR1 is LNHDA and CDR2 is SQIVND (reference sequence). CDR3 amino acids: CASRLGQGIYNEQFF. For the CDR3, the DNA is TGTGCCAGTAGGTTGGGACAGGGTATTTACAATGAGCAGTTCTTC. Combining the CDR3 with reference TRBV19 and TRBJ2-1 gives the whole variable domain DGGITQSPKYLFRKEGQNVTLSCEQNLNHDAMYWYRQDPGQGLRLIYYSQIVNDFQKGDIAEGYSVSREKKESFPLTVTSAQKNPTAFYLCASRLGQGIYNEQFFGPGTRLTVL.

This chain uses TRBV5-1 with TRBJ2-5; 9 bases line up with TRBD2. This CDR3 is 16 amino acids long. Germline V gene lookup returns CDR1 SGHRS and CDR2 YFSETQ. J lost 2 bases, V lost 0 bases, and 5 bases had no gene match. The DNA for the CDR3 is TGCGCCAGCAGCTTGGATGGTAGCGGGAGACAAGAGACCCAGTACTTC. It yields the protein CASSLDGSGRQETQYF.

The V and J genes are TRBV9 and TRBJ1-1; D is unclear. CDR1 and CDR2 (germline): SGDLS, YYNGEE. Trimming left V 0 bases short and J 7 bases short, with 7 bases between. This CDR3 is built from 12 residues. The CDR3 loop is CASSVAGGEAFF. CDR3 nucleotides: TGTGCCAGCAGCGTAGCTGGCGGTGAAGCTTTCTTT.

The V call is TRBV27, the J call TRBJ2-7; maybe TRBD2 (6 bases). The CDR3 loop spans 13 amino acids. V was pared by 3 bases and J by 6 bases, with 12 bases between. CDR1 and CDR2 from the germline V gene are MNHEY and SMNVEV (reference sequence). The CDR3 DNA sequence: TGTGCCAGCAGTTTTGGGGGGTTGAGCGAGCAGTACTTC. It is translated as CASSFGGLSEQYF.

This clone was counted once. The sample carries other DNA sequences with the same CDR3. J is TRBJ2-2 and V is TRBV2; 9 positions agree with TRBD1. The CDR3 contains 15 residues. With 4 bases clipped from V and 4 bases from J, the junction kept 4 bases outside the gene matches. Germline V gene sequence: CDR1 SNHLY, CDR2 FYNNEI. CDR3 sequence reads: CASSGDRGSTGELFF. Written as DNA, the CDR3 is TGTGCCAGCAGTGGCGACAGGGGGTCCACCGGGGAGCTGTTTTTT.

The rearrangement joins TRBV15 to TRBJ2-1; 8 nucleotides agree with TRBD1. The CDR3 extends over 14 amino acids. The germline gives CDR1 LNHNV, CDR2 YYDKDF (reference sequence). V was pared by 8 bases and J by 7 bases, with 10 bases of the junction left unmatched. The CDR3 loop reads CATASPDRVNEQFF. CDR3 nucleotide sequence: TGTGCCACCGCGTCCCCGGACAGGGTGAATGAGCAGTTCTTC.